The 10 T cell receptor beta chains below come from one sample, sequenced in a study of T cells in Graves' hyperthyroidism and ophthalmopathy. Amplification yielded TCR beta CDR3 regions, with RNA transcripts as the source. The HTBI primer set was used in a first-round RT-PCR of the TCR CDR3. A single record per CDR3 protein comes from TCRdb applying MiXCR to the multiplex PCR reads. The top ten clones hold 30% to 35% of a sample with 350,000 to 450,000 distinct CDR3 sequences, roughly 17% of them seen once. Sequencing input: blood. The origin of the receptors is a woman in her 30s with Graves' hyperthyroidism that later progressed to Graves' ophthalmopathy.

The V and J genes are TRBV6-5 and TRBJ1-6; 8 bases match TRBD1. With V trimmed by 2 bases and J by 7 bases, 1 base remained unmatched. CDR1 MNHEY and CDR2 SVGAGI come from the germline V gene. This CDR3 contains 14 residues. The CDR3 DNA is TGTGCCAGCAGTTACCGACAGGGGAATTCACCCCTCCACTTT. Residues: CASSYRQGNSPLHF.

This clonotype was seen a few times. The chain couples TRBV28 to TRBJ1-5, with D unresolved. This CDR3 has 14 residues. Germline loops: CDR1 MDHEN, CDR2 SYDVKM. Trimming removed 8 bases at V and 2 bases at J, with 13 bases between. The CDR3 loop reads CASRSVMGNQPQHF. The CDR3 nucleotides read TGTGCCAGCCGAAGCGTCATGGGCAATCAGCCCCAGCATTTT.

This clonotype was recorded a few times. The J gene is TRBJ2-1, the V gene TRBV4-2, with D unresolved. Trimming took 0 bases from V and 6 from J, leaving 12 bases between them. Germline CDR1 and CDR2: LGHNA and YNFKEQ. This CDR3 is built from 15 residues. The chain's CDR3 is CASSQDLFRSNEQFF. The DNA of the CDR3 is TGTGCCAGCAGCCAAGATCTTTTCCGGAGCAATGAGCAGTTCTTC.

This clonotype has at least ten counts. V and J are TRBV30 and TRBJ2-1; D not certain. Germline V lookup: CDR1 GTSNPN, CDR2 SVGIG (reference sequence). V lost 5 bases to trimming and J lost 9 bases, with 11 bases between them. CDR3 size: 11 residues. CDR3 region: CAWERESEQFF. DNA of the CDR3: TGTGCCTGGGAACGCGAGAGTGAGCAGTTCTTC.

This clonotype was counted only a few times. The rearrangement uses TRBV20-1 and TRBJ1-5, with TRBD1 matching 9 bases. J gave up 4 bases and V 6 bases, and 10 bases lay outside the gene matches. In germline, CDR1 is DFQATT, CDR2 SNEGSKA (reference sequence). The CDR3 sequence is 15 residues long. CDR3 nucleotide sequence: TGCAGTGCGGGTGCATGGGACAGGGTAAATCAGCCCCAGCATTTT. Protein: CSAGAWDRVNQPQHF.

Ten or more counts support this clonotype. The chain recombines TRBV27 with TRBJ2-5, with D unclear. This CDR3 has 13 amino acids. Germline CDR1 is MNHEY and CDR2 is SMNVEV (reference sequence). Trimming removed 4 bases at V and 5 bases at J, with 11 bases between. Here the CDR3 DNA reads TGTGCCAGCAGTTCCCCCGGAGAGGAGACCCAGTACTTC. Residues: CASSSPGEETQYF.

This clonotype was found a few times. Given a much more abundant clone one base away, this may be a read error. The genes are TRBV28 and TRBJ2-7, with D uncertain. V lost 7 bases, J lost 4 bases, and 20 bases lay in between. The germline gives CDR1 MDHEN, CDR2 SYDVKM. The CDR3 spans 15 residues. CDR3: CASTKTPPDKYEQYF. The CDR3 DNA reads TGTGCCAGCACCAAGACTCCACCTGACAAATACGAGCAGTACTTC.

This clonotype was found many times. The V gene is TRBV2, the J gene TRBJ2-7; TRBD2 matches at 8 bases. CDR3 length equals 15 residues. Germline values: CDR1 SNHLY, CDR2 FYNNEI. Trimming removed 6 bases from V and 1 base from J; junction bases left unmatched: 8. The chain's CDR3 is CASSGGGLVSYEQYF. The CDR3 bases are TGTGCCAGCAGCGGAGGGGGACTAGTATCCTACGAGCAGTACTTC.

With respect to this clonotype: One base away lies a much larger clone, so this may be a sequencing read error. The V and J genes are TRBV6-1 and TRBJ2-5; 7 bases line up with TRBD2. CDR1 is MNHNS and CDR2 is SASEGT in the germline V gene. The CDR3 length is 14 residues. This CDR3 is CATSLWASGEAQYF. The CDR3 DNA is TGTGCCACTTCCCTCTGGGCTAGCGGAGAGGCCCAGTACTTC.

The rearrangement links TRBV5-1 to TRBJ1-1; 7 positions agree with TRBD1. Germline lookup yields CDR1 SGHRS and CDR2 YFSETQ. This CDR3 has 15 residues. V shed 4 bases, J shed 8 bases, and the junction held 14 bases outside the gene matches. CDR3 nucleotides: TGCGCCAGCAGCCGCACAGGGGTAATGAGTCGAGAAGCTTTCTTT. This encodes CASSRTGVMSREAFF. Full variable domain (rest looked up from reference TRBV5-1 and TRBJ1-1): KAGVTQTPRYLIKTRGQQVTLSCSPISGHRSVSWYQQTPGQGLQFLFEYFSETQRNKGNFPGRFSGRQFSNSRSEMNVSTLELGDSALYLCASSRTGVMSREAFFGQGTRLTVV.